This TCR beta chain was recovered during a study of T cells in localized non-small cell lung cancer. Germline loops: CDR1 SGHNT, CDR2 YENEEA. There are 14 residues in the CDR3. The junction had 6 bases not matched to a gene; V was cut back by 2 bases and J by 8 bases. This clone is medium-sized by share. Its target is unknown. Produced via immunoSEQ multiplex PCR; TCRdb's table is partial and in-frame only. The table lists 2,500 to 3,000 clones, 25% of them singletons, with about 16% in the top ten. General study results and limits: Out of the top 100 tumor clones, a median around 57 were seen in adjacent lung.

The sequence derives from a male donor at least 60 years old with stage I lung adenocarcinoma. The sequencing used lung tumor tissue, collected before any cancer treatment. V and J are TRBV11-3 and TRBJ2-1, with 7 bases lining up with TRBD1. CDR3 loop: CASSLRPQGDEQFF. CDR3 DNA: TGTGCCAGCAGCTTAAGGCCTCAGGGGGATGAGCAGTTCTTC.